The rows below give T cell receptor beta chains drawn from one sample of a study of T cell changes during pregnancy in multiple sclerosis. Produced via immunoSEQ multiplex PCR; TCRdb's table is partial and in-frame only. This table holds about 73,000 clones, approximately 87% found once. Source: peripheral blood, taken after pregnancy. The receptors derive from a female donor in good health, enrolled as a control in a pregnancy study. CDR3s include the opening cysteine and the closing phenylalanine or tryptophan. Each record gives: D gene, CDR3 length, V gene, J gene, CDR3 DNA, CDR3 protein. D genes are given only for firm matches.

TRBD2	16	TRBV7-2	TRBJ2-1	TGTGCCAGCAGCATACTTGGGCTAGCGGAGCACAATGAGCAGTTCTTC	CASSILGLAEHNEQFF
NA	13	TRBV6-5	TRBJ1-1	TGTGCCAGCGGACTGGGAAGGAACACTGAAGCTTTCTTT	CASGLGRNTEAFF
TRBD1	17	TRBV10-3	TRBJ1-2	TGTGCCACCTCCTACAGGGCGGGAATGGGGACAGAATATGGCTACACCTTC	CATSYRAGMGTEYGYTF
TRBD2	16	TRBV7-9	TRBJ2-1	TGTGCCAGCAGCTTATCCCGACTAGCGGGACGCAATGAGCAGTTCTTC	CASSLSRLAGRNEQFF
TRBD1	12	TRBV30	TRBJ1-6	TGTGCCTGGACCTCAGGACAGGTTGCCCTCCACTTT	CAWTSGQVALHF
NA	15	TRBV27	TRBJ2-3	TGTGCCAGCACCCGAAATGGGCGCGGGGCAGATACGCAGTATTTT	CASTRNGRGADTQYF
NA	13	TRBV5-1	TRBJ2-2	TGCGCCAGCAGCCTTGGACAGTCCGGGGAGCTGTTTTTT	CASSLGQSGELFF
NA	15	TRBV7-2	TRBJ1-2	TGTGCCAGCAGCCGCGACAGCTACGATCCCTATGGCTACACCTTC	CASSRDSYDPYGYTF
TRBD1	18	TRBV19	TRBJ1-1	TGTGCCAGTAGTATCACGGGTGGGACAGGGGCGGGGTACACTGAAGCTTTCTTT	CASSITGGTGAGYTEAFF
NA	13	TRBV6-4	TRBJ2-2	TGTGCCAGCAGCAGGGATCAGGGCGGGGAGCTGTTTTTT	CASSRDQGGELFF
NA	15	TRBV5-1	TRBJ2-2	TGCGCCAGCAGCTTGCGCGAGGGAGTGGCCGGGGAGCTGTTTTTT	CASSLREGVAGELFF
TRBD2	15	TRBV9	TRBJ2-7	TGTGCCAGCAGCTACGGACTAGCGGGAGTGGGCGAGCAGTACTTC	CASSYGLAGVGEQYF
NA	16	TRBV4-3	TRBJ2-7	TGCGCCAGCAGCCAAGGGACTCAGGGGACCAACTACGAGCAGTACTTC	CASSQGTQGTNYEQYF
NA	11	TRBV28	TRBJ2-7	TGTGCCAGCAGTGTAGGGGCAGGGCAGTACTTC	CASSVGAGQYF
NA	15	TRBV5-1	TRBJ2-7	TGCGCCAGCAGCCCTTACACGGGGAGCTCCTACGAGCAGTACTTC	CASSPYTGSSYEQYF
NA	13	TRBV6-5	TRBJ1-2	TGTGCCAGCAGCAGGGGTCTTGGCTATGGCTACACCTTC	CASSRGLGYGYTF
NA	11	TRBV5-1	TRBJ2-7	TGCGCCAGCAGCTTTCTCTCCGAGCAGTACTTC	CASSFLSEQYF
NA	15	TRBV27	TRBJ2-5	TGTGCCAGCAGTCTTTTCAGGGGTCCTCGGGAGACCCAGTACTTC	CASSLFRGPRETQYF
TRBD1	18	TRBV7-6	TRBJ2-6	TGTGCCAGCAGCTTAGGCAGGACAGGGTATTCTGGGGCCAACGTCCTGACTTTC	CASSLGRTGYSGANVLTF
TRBD2	15	TRBV5-4	TRBJ2-1	TGTGCCAGCATGACCGGGACTAGCACCTACAATGAGCAGTTCTTC	CASMTGTSTYNEQFF
NA	17	TRBV7-9	TRBJ1-5	TGTGCCAGCAGCTTAGGGGCGGGGCCCAAGGGCAATCAGCCCCAGCATTTT	CASSLGAGPKGNQPQHF
NA	13	TRBV19	TRBJ1-2	TGTGCCAGTAGCGGCCAGGTGGACTATGGCTACACCTTC	CASSGQVDYGYTF